These T cell receptor beta chains were read from a single sample in a study of Ad26.COV2.S vaccination and SARS-CoV-2 variants. Libraries were prepared by immunoSEQ multiplex PCR; TCRdb keeps only in-frame clonotypes and omits some of them. The repertoire holds about 470,000 clones, with less than 95% as singletons. The sample was peripheral blood, taken in a trial of Ad26.COV2.S vaccine versus placebo. These receptors all stem from a person aged 18-60 years who received the Ad26.COV2.S COVID-19 vaccine or a placebo. The conserved cysteine and the conserved F or W are not part of the CDR3 here.

J | V | length | CDR3
TRBJ2-5 | TRBV5-1 | 12 | ASSRTGLRETQY
TRBJ1-6 | TRBV2 | 12 | ASSAEGYNSPLH
TRBJ2-7 | TRBV6-2/TRBV6-3 | 12 | ASSQFHPAHEQY
TRBJ2-3 | TRBV5-4 | 10 | ASSSLGDTQY
TRBJ2-1 | TRBV27 | 13 | ASSLSSYRRDEQF
TRBJ2-1 | TRBV4-3 | 14 | ASSQDWGTGVNEQF
TRBJ1-1 | TRBV19 | 10 | ASSQVGTEAF
TRBJ2-5 | TRBV5-8 | 13 | ASSLIRAPQETQY
TRBJ2-4 | TRBV6-6 | 13 | ASSYLEMAKNIQY
TRBJ1-2 | TRBV6-1 | 10 | ASSEKGLSYT
TRBJ1-1 | TRBV9 | 12 | ASSIGRQNTEAF
TRBJ2-3 | TRBV10-3 | 11 | ATSRDSTDTQY
TRBJ2-3 | TRBV18 | 12 | ASSPFQSVDTQY
TRBJ1-3 | TRBV27 | 12 | ASSPGKDRFTIY
TRBJ2-6 | TRBV5-5 | 13 | ASSLQGPGANVLT
TRBJ2-3 | TRBV4-1 | 13 | ASSQNYLAADTQY
TRBJ2-3 | TRBV13 | 13 | ASSFRSGSTDTQY
TRBJ2-7 | TRBV5-1 | 9 | ASSYRYEQY
TRBJ2-5 | TRBV2 | 11 | ASTREARETQY
TRBJ2-3 | TRBV11-2 | 13 | ASSSQLVGADTQY
TRBJ2-7 | TRBV4-3 | 14 | ASSQGGRTGFYEQY
TRBJ2-3 | TRBV27 | 13 | ASSLAGGRTDTQY
TRBJ2-5 | TRBV14 | 14 | ASSPPGTSGQETQY
TRBJ2-1 | TRBV27 | 9 | ASSGGLEQF
TRBJ2-6 | TRBV19 | 15 | ASSVFSTGAGANVLT
TRBJ2-7 | TRBV29-1 | 13 | SVEVIAGGVYEQY
TRBJ2-7 | TRBV19 | 10 | ASRAPGDEQY
TRBJ2-7 | TRBV27 | 12 | ASSLGTRTGEQY
TRBJ2-1 | TRBV7-9 | 15 | ASSSGGLAGAYNEQF
TRBJ2-7 | TRBV5-3 | 11 | ARSLWVGTTLD
TRBJ2-5 | TRBV18 | 12 | ASSPPLPKETQY
TRBJ2-1 | TRBV7-2 | 11 | ASSGQLYNEQF
TRBJ2-6 | TRBV5-1 | 14 | ASSLEVHSGANVLT
TRBJ1-4 | TRBV7-9 | 13 | ASSSGQSTNEKLF
TRBJ2-1 | TRBV5-4 | 14 | ASSLAARGFYNEQF
TRBJ2-7 | TRBV28 | 11 | ASSSGAIEEQY
TRBJ1-1 | TRBV9 | 11 | ASSEAGSNEAF
TRBJ2-7 | TRBV9 | 12 | ASSVGVAGGEQY
TRBJ2-7 | TRBV6-1 | 13 | ASSDPRTGRFEQY
TRBJ2-5 | TRBV29-1 | 14 | SVGWGGIGRQETQY
TRBJ2-5 | TRBV13 | 13 | ASSPGQSMGETQY
TRBJ2-7 | TRBV5-1 | 10 | ASSLEGGQLY
TRBJ2-1 | TRBV28 | 14 | ASSSSGRDDINEQF
TRBJ2-1 | TRBV7-2 | 11 | ASSPGTSGEQF
TRBJ2-1 | TRBV24-1 | 14 | ATSDFASGLSNEQF
TRBJ2-5 | TRBV7-9 | 13 | ASSTPGRGEETQY
TRBJ2-4 | TRBV7-2 | 13 | ASSLVGQGSDIQY
TRBJ2-1 | TRBV5-1 | 16 | ASSLGLAGGPISNEQF